This TCR beta chain was obtained from a study of cytomegalovirus exposure and HLA in healthy donors. The overall study: Later analysis reported that the 110 or so validation repertoires shared the platform of the approximately 670 first-cohort repertoires. Study-wide results and caveats: A few chains tied to CMV proved CMV antigen-specific in vitro.

Trimming left V 2 bases short and J 0 bases short, with 5 bases between. Germline V lookup: CDR1 SGHTA, CDR2 FQGNSA. The CDR3 spans 14 residues. As regards this clone: Its antigen remains unidentified.

Only in-frame clones appear in the TCRdb table, and some are missing; sequencing was by immunoSEQ multiplex PCR. This sample has some 90,000 clones; 95% to 97% occur once, and the top ten carry over 0.7%. The sequence came from a young man in good health and CMV-seronegative. The chain employs TRBV7-2 and TRBJ1-5; D remains unclear. The sequencing input was PBMCs. The CDR3 reads CASSLTDSNQPQHF. In DNA, the CDR3 is TGTGCCAGCAGCTTAACAGATAGCAATCAGCCCCAGCATTTT.